The 27 T cell receptor beta chains in this list originate from one sample, sequenced in a study of a mutant IDH1 vaccine in newly diagnosed glioma. Profiled with immunoSEQ multiplex PCR; TCRdb holds only in-frame clones, not every one. There are about 41,000 clones in the sample; more than 60% occur only once, and around 6.5% lies in the top ten. For these TCRs, the target antigens are not known. Time point defined: week 23, last vaccination. Every vaccine dose comprised 300 ug of mutant IDH1 20-mer peptide plus topical imiquimod. This material consisted of PBMCs, taken from a glioma patient whose treatment included an IDH1 peptide vaccine. All receptors derive from a middle-aged woman with glioma. Some clones in this sample may be carry-over from other donors' samples.

This chain joins TRBV5-1 and TRBJ2-2, with 7 bases that match TRBD2. CDR3 length: 18 amino acids. Trimming cost V 4 bases and J 7 bases; bases outside gene matches: 19. CDR1 is SGHRS, CDR2 YFSETQ, per germline. The CDR3: CASSPPWPECGSGGELFF. The CDR3 coding sequence is TGCGCCAGCAGCCCGCCCTGGCCCGAGTGCGGGAGTGGCGGGGAGCTGTTTTTT.

This chain joins TRBV5-1 and TRBJ2-3; TRBD2 agrees at 9 bases. After removal of 4 bases from V and 0 bases from J, the junction contained 6 bases not matched to a gene. Per germline, CDR1 SGHRS and CDR2 YFSETQ. This CDR3 is built from 16 residues. CDR3 in DNA: TGCGCCAGCAGCCCACTTAGCGGGGGAAGCACAGATACGCAGTATTTT. Translating gives CASSPLSGGSTDTQYF.

The V call is TRBV2, the J call TRBJ1-5, with a tentative D call TRBD1 (5 bases). Germline V gene sequence: CDR1 SNHLY, CDR2 FYNNEI. V shed 5 bases and J shed 4 bases, with 12 bases lying between them. This CDR3 is built from 14 residues. The CDR3 reads CASSTGRGNQPQHF. CDR3 nucleotides: TGTGCCAGCAGTACCGGACGGGGGAATCAGCCCCAGCATTTT.

The gene calls are TRBV7-2 and TRBJ1-1; D gene unclear. The V gene's germline CDR1 is SGHTA and CDR2 FQGNSA. V lost 4 bases to trimming and J lost 5 bases, with 17 bases between them. The CDR3 spans 15 residues. The CDR3 reads CASSSPRQAGTEAFF. CDR3 bases: TGTGCCAGCAGCTCCCCCCGGCAGGCGGGGACTGAAGCTTTCTTT.

This chain uses TRBV6-1 with TRBJ1-1; unclear D gene. There are 13 residues in the CDR3. Germline V CDR1 and CDR2: MNHNS, SASEGT. Trimming removed 2 bases at V and 3 bases at J, with 7 bases between. The CDR3 DNA reads as TGTGCCAGCAGTGAAATGGGTTACACTGAAGCTTTCTTT. Its protein product is CASSEMGYTEAFF.

The chain has TRBV18 and TRBJ2-5; D is unclear. CDR1 KGHSH and CDR2 LQKENI come from the germline V gene. This CDR3 region has 11 residues. The V gene lost 6 bases and the J gene lost 3 bases, with 5 bases spanning the gap. The CDR3 coding sequence is TGTGCCAGCTCCGAGAAAGAGACCCAGTACTTC. Translation: CASSEKETQYF.

The genes are TRBV4-2 and TRBJ2-7; 9 nucleotides align to TRBD2. CDR1 LGHNA and CDR2 YNFKEQ come from the germline V gene. With 1 base clipped from V and 4 bases from J, the junction kept 17 bases outside the gene matches. This CDR3 region has 19 residues. As DNA, the CDR3 is TGTGCCAGCAGCCAAGGGTCGCGTCTAGCGGGATCGAGGGGTTACGAGCAGTACTTC. This translates into CASSQGSRLAGSRGYEQYF.

The chain combines TRBV6-1 with TRBJ1-2; D is uncertain. With 6 bases removed from V and 4 bases from J, the gap between germline ends came to 18 bases. Germline lookup yields CDR1 MNHNS and CDR2 SASEGT. The CDR3 consists of 15 residues. This CDR3 reads CASSPTVRSLYGYTF. The CDR3 DNA reads TGTGCCAGCAGCCCGACGGTACGGAGTCTCTATGGCTACACCTTC.

In its sample, this clone was seen a few times. In DNA, the CDR3 is TGTGCCAGCGGCCTAGCGGGAGTTTTTACCGGGGAGCTGTTTTTT. Amino acid sequence: CASGLAGVFTGELFF. The rearrangement uses TRBV11-2 and TRBJ2-2; 10 nucleotides line up with TRBD2. Germline V gene lookup returns CDR1 SGHAT and CDR2 FQNNGV. After removal of 8 bases from V and 5 bases from J, the junction contained 8 bases not matched to a gene. The CDR3 consists of 15 residues.

This clone was recorded once. This sequence joins TRBV6-6 and TRBJ2-4, with TRBD2 matching 9 bases. Per the germline V gene, CDR1 is MNHNY and CDR2 is SVGAGI (reference sequence). This CDR3 contains 15 residues. V shed 7 bases, J shed 6 bases, and the junction held 10 bases outside the gene matches. CDR3 bases: TGTGCCAGCACCAGATCCGAGACTAGCGGAAACATTCAGTACTTC. Translating it yields CASTRSETSGNIQYF.

The chain is built from TRBV29-1 and TRBJ2-1; D assignment may be TRBD1 or TRBD2 (6 bases each). Deletions cut 6 bases from V and 9 bases from J, with 18 bases between. The CDR3 length is 13 residues. The germline V gene encodes CDR1 SQVTM and CDR2 ANQGSEA. CDR3 sequence reads: CSVGDYRGPEQFF. The CDR3, as DNA: TGCAGCGTGGGGGATTATCGGGGGCCTGAGCAGTTCTTC.

This sequence joins TRBV9 and TRBJ1-1; no clear D gene. V was clipped by 4 bases and J by 0 bases, with 10 bases between them. Germline V gives CDR1 SGDLS, CDR2 YYNGEE. This CDR3 comprises 14 residues. The CDR3 DNA reads TGTGCCAGCAGCCCAATTGGCCTGAACACTGAAGCTTTCTTT. As protein: CASSPIGLNTEAFF. Using reference TRBV9 and TRBJ1-1 for the parts outside the CDR3, the full variable domain is DSGVTQTPKHLITATGQRVTLRCSPRSGDLSVYWYQQSLDQGLQFLIQYYNGEERAKGNILERFSAQQFPDLHSELNLSSLELGDSALYFCASSPIGLNTEAFFGQGTRLTVV.

The sample holds a few counts of this clone. The chain has TRBV30 and TRBJ1-6, with D unresolved. Looked up from germline, CDR1 is GTSNPN and CDR2 is SVGIG (reference sequence). Trimming stripped 2 bases from V and 4 bases from J, with 12 bases between. There are 15 residues in the CDR3. The CDR3 loop is CAWSRSREYNSPLHF. In DNA, the CDR3 is TGTGCCTGGAGTAGGAGCAGAGAGTATAATTCACCCCTCCACTTT.

V and J are TRBV7-2 and TRBJ1-4; tentatively, D is TRBD1 (5 bases). Trimming pared 1 base from V and 0 bases from J, leaving 12 bases between. Germline V CDR1 and CDR2: SGHTA, FQGNSA. This CDR3 spans 17 amino acids. The CDR3 reads CASSLVGLGATNEKLFF. DNA for the CDR3: TGTGCCAGCAGCTTAGTTGGTTTAGGGGCAACTAATGAAAAACTGTTTTTT.

Only a few counts were recorded for this clone. At one of its ends the junction is not consistent with the germline gene, which may arise from a read error. The V and J genes are TRBV7-3 and TRBJ1-2, with D possibly being TRBD1 (6 bases). This CDR3 spans 15 amino acids. Germline V gives CDR1 SGHTA, CDR2 FQGTGA. The CDR3 nucleotides are TGTGCCAGCAGCCGCAGGGACAAAACCTTCTATGGTTACACCTTC. It codes for CASSRRDKTFYGYTF.

The chain carries TRBV4-3 and TRBJ2-2; tentatively, D is TRBD1 (5 bases). V was pared by 4 bases and J by 0 bases, with 15 bases between. The CDR3 extends over 17 amino acids. Germline loops: CDR1 LGHNA, CDR2 YSLEER. This CDR3 reads CASSLRLQGPNTGELFF. The CDR3 region has the DNA TGCGCCAGCAGCCTGCGACTCCAGGGCCCGAACACCGGGGAGCTGTTTTTT.

The gene calls are TRBV12-5 and TRBJ2-3; TRBD1 aligns across 8 bases. The V gene's germline CDR1 is LGHNT and CDR2 FRNRAP. The CDR3 is made up of 12 amino acids. V dropped 6 bases and J dropped 6; count of bases not matched to a gene: 2. The CDR3 nucleotides read TGTGCTAGTGGCAGGGGGCTGGATACGCAGTATTTT. Its translation is CASGRGLDTQYF.

The V call is TRBV19, the J call TRBJ2-1; TRBD2 aligns across 9 bases. In germline, CDR1 is LNHDA, CDR2 SQIVND (reference sequence). V lost 7 bases to trimming and J lost 6 bases; unmatched junction nucleotides: 7. The CDR3 is 14 amino acids. CDR3 in DNA: TGTGCCAGTACTCGGCGGGGGGGCGGCAATGAGCAGTTCTTC. Translation gives CASTRRGGGNEQFF.

The chain links TRBV19 to TRBJ1-1, with D possibly TRBD1 on 5 matching bases. This CDR3 comprises 15 residues. V lost 0 bases, J lost 1 base, and 9 bases lay in between. Germline assignment: CDR1 LNHDA and CDR2 SQIVND (reference sequence). The CDR3 coding sequence is TGTGCCAGTAGTATAGATCGGGGACGGAACACTGAAGCTTTCTTT. Translation: CASSIDRGRNTEAFF.

The chain is built from TRBV7-2 and TRBJ1-3; maybe TRBD1 (5 bases). With 3 bases removed from V and 4 bases from J, the gap between germline ends came to 13 bases. CDR1 and CDR2 (germline): SGHTA, FQGNSA. The CDR3 totals 15 residues. The CDR3 nucleotides are TGTGCCAGCAGCTTTGGGGGGTGGTACGGAAACACCATATATTTT. It encodes CASSFGGWYGNTIYF. Full variable domain (missing parts from reference TRBV7-2 and TRBJ1-3): GAGVSQSPSNKVTEKGKDVELRCDPISGHTALYWYRQSLGQGLEFLIYFQGNSAPDKSGLPSDRFSAERTGGSVSTLTIQRTQQEDSAVYLCASSFGGWYGNTIYFGEGSWLTVV.

In DNA, the CDR3 is TGTGCCAGCAGCTATGCCTGGCAGCCTCAAGAGACCCAGTACTTC. Translated, it gives CASSYAWQPQETQYF. J is TRBJ2-5 and V is TRBV5-4; D gene uncertain. Germline V gives CDR1 SGHNT, CDR2 YYREEE (reference sequence). This CDR3 is 15 amino acids long. V lost 3 bases and J lost 2, with 14 bases in between.

V is TRBV25-1 and J is TRBJ2-3; no definite D call. Germline V CDR1 and CDR2: MGHDK, SYGVNS. Trimming left V 2 bases short and J 7 bases short, with 7 bases between. The CDR3 sequence is 12 residues long. This CDR3 is CASSEAYHTQYF. The DNA of the CDR3 is TGTGCCAGCAGTGAAGCTTACCATACGCAGTATTTT.

V gene TRBV18 combines with J gene TRBJ1-2, with no clear D. The CDR3 extends over 13 amino acids. Deletions cut 0 bases from V and 2 bases from J, with 4 bases between. The germline V gene has CDR1 KGHSH and CDR2 LQKENI. This chain's CDR3 is CASSPPGNYGYTF. CDR3 DNA sequence: TGTGCCAGCTCACCACCAGGAAACTATGGCTACACCTTC.

This clone is a singleton in its sample. The chain links TRBV7-3 to TRBJ2-7; D is undetermined. Trimming took 4 bases from V and 7 from J, leaving 8 bases between them. The length of the CDR3 is 11 residues. CDR1 and CDR2 (germline): SGHTA, FQGTGA. CDR3 amino acids: CASSSDREQYF. The CDR3 bases are TGTGCCAGCAGCTCCGATCGGGAGCAGTACTTC.

This clone has more than one count but fewer than ten. The chain is built from TRBV6-5 and TRBJ2-1, with 11 nucleotides matching TRBD2. CDR3 length: 16 amino acids. Germline CDR1 and CDR2: MNHEY and SVGAGI. Losses at the gene ends were 0 bases for V and 9 bases for J; bases not matched to a gene: 7. The CDR3 nucleotides are TGTGCCAGCAGTTACTCGCCACTAGCGGGAGTACTTGAGCAGTTCTTC. The encoded protein is CASSYSPLAGVLEQFF.

The chain recombines TRBV2 with TRBJ2-5, with 7 bases identical to TRBD2. The germline CDR1 and CDR2 sequences are SNHLY and FYNNEI. The CDR3 runs 17 residues. Trimming took 7 bases from V and 2 from J; bases not matched to a gene: 16. CDR3 amino acids: CASTGRGGTLAQETQYF. Written as DNA, the CDR3 is TGTGCCAGCACCGGTAGGGGAGGGACTTTAGCACAAGAGACCCAGTACTTC.

The V call is TRBV5-4, the J call TRBJ2-1; weak D call: TRBD2 (6 bases). The CDR3 contains 16 residues. The ends were cut back, 4 bases at V and 1 base at J, with 15 bases in the middle. In germline, CDR1 is SGHNT, CDR2 YYREEE (reference sequence). The CDR3 coding sequence is TGTGCCAGCAGCGTTAGGACGGGAGCATCCTACAATGAGCAGTTCTTC. Protein sequence: CASSVRTGASYNEQFF.